This TCR beta chain was retrieved from a study of cytomegalovirus exposure and HLA in healthy donors. The wider study: Earlier results showed some 120 million unique TCR beta sequences derived from 150 million to 200 million T cells.

Primers for the PCR totalled 60 Vbeta and 13 Jbeta. How the authors handled the data: Unique TCR beta chains totaled around 86 million in a later count, with roughly 11 million of them shared. Assay: immunoSEQ multiplex PCR; the TCRdb copy retains only in-frame clones and omits some. D and trimming come from the DNA, and the V and J calls and clone size come from that table. Of some 130,000 clones listed, roughly four fifths were seen once; the top ten hold roughly 10%. Study observations and caveats: In a later analysis, the majority of CMV-associated beta chains seemingly showed HLA restriction.

As concerns this clone: The antigen remains unidentified.

Trimming pared 6 bases from V and 9 bases from J, leaving 15 bases between. CDR1 is LNHDA, CDR2 SQIVND, per germline (reference sequence). The CDR3 runs to 13 residues. The sequenced material came from PBMCs. The sequence derives from a woman aged 45-65 years in good health and CMV-seropositive. V gene TRBV19 combines with J gene TRBJ1-5; D gene uncertain. CDR3 region: CASSSPLVGPQHF. The CDR3 DNA is TGTGCCAGTAGCTCCCCCCTCGTCGGGCCCCAGCATTTT. The full variable domain, its missing parts supplied by reference TRBV19 and TRBJ1-5, is DGGITQSPKYLFRKEGQNVTLSCEQNLNHDAMYWYRQDPGQGLRLIYYSQIVNDFQKGDIAEGYSVSREKKESFPLTVTSAQKNPTAFYLCASSSPLVGPQHFGDGTRLSIL.